Listed below are T cell receptor beta chains from one sample, sequenced in a study of blood T cell repertoires in COVID-19. Profiled with immunoSEQ multiplex PCR; TCRdb holds only in-frame clones, not every one. Of under 300,000 clones in the sample, about 80% were seen once. The sample consisted of peripheral blood. Source of these receptors: a woman of 80 years or more with active or convalescent COVID-19. CDR3s include the opening cysteine and the closing phenylalanine or tryptophan. A D gene is named only where the DNA matches it firmly. Clone size appears in some rows only: once, few, many, or a class for an expanded clone.

V gene: TRBV5-1; clone size: once; J gene: TRBJ1-1; D gene: -; CDR3 protein: CASSLPNRLVGTEAFF; CDR3 DNA: TGCGCCAGCAGCTTACCAAACAGGCTGGTAGGGACTGAAGCTTTCTTT
V gene: TRBV20-1; clone size: -; J gene: TRBJ1-2; D gene: -; CDR3 protein: CSAREGAGYTF; CDR3 DNA: TGCAGTGCTAGAGAGGGAGCAGGCTACACCTTC
V gene: TRBV3-1/TRBV3-2; clone size: -; J gene: TRBJ2-1; D gene: TRBD2; CDR3 protein: CASSQFSGGAINEQFF; CDR3 DNA: TGTGCCAGCAGCCAGTTTAGCGGGGGGGCGATAAATGAGCAGTTCTTC
V gene: TRBV6-5; clone size: -; J gene: TRBJ1-1; D gene: -; CDR3 protein: CASTRDSYQNTEAFF; CDR3 DNA: TGTGCCAGCACCAGAGACAGTTACCAGAACACTGAAGCTTTCTTT
V gene: TRBV27; clone size: -; J gene: TRBJ2-6; D gene: -; CDR3 protein: CASSLARDSSGANVLTF; CDR3 DNA: TGTGCCAGCAGTTTGGCGCGGGACAGCTCTGGGGCCAACGTCCTGACTTTC
V gene: TRBV7-2; clone size: -; J gene: TRBJ1-5; D gene: TRBD1; CDR3 protein: CASSLVSGGGQPQHF; CDR3 DNA: TGTGCCAGCAGCTTAGTATCAGGGGGCGGCCAGCCCCAGCATTTT
V gene: TRBV27; clone size: -; J gene: TRBJ1-2; D gene: TRBD1; CDR3 protein: CASSAGQHYGYTF; CDR3 DNA: TGTGCCAGCAGTGCGGGACAGCACTATGGCTACACCTTC
V gene: TRBV3-1/TRBV3-2; clone size: -; J gene: TRBJ2-1; D gene: TRBD2; CDR3 protein: CASSQPILAGAYNEQFF; CDR3 DNA: TGTGCCAGCAGCCAACCAATCCTGGCGGGGGCCTACAATGAGCAGTTCTTC
V gene: TRBV27; clone size: -; J gene: TRBJ1-1; D gene: -; CDR3 protein: CASSSPPQGPRAFF; CDR3 DNA: TGTGCCAGCAGTTCGCCCCCCCAGGGGCCGAGGGCTTTCTTT
V gene: TRBV5-1; clone size: -; J gene: TRBJ2-5; D gene: -; CDR3 protein: CASSLERVEGETQYF; CDR3 DNA: TGCGCCAGCAGCTTGGAAAGGGTGGAGGGAGAGACCCAGTACTTC
V gene: TRBV6-2/TRBV6-3; clone size: -; J gene: TRBJ2-1; D gene: TRBD2; CDR3 protein: CASSATAGAKNEQFF; CDR3 DNA: TGTGCCAGCAGTGCCACCGCGGGAGCCAAGAATGAGCAGTTCTTC
V gene: TRBV24-1; clone size: -; J gene: TRBJ1-4; D gene: TRBD1; CDR3 protein: CATSDSTGGSNEKLFF; CDR3 DNA: TGTGCCACCAGTGATTCTACAGGGGGCTCTAATGAAAAACTGTTTTTT
V gene: TRBV25-1; clone size: -; J gene: TRBJ2-5; D gene: -; CDR3 protein: CASRPPSSRVETQYF; CDR3 DNA: TGTGCCAGCAGGCCTCCGTCCTCCCGGGTAGAGACCCAGTACTTC
V gene: TRBV29-1; clone size: once; J gene: TRBJ2-1; D gene: TRBD2; CDR3 protein: CSALPSTSPSEQFF; CDR3 DNA: TGCAGCGCCCTACCCTCGACTAGCCCCAGTGAGCAGTTCTTC
V gene: TRBV28; clone size: once; J gene: TRBJ1-4; D gene: -; CDR3 protein: CAAVGGGTNEKLFF; CDR3 DNA: TGTGCCGCAGTGGGGGGTGGGACTAATGAAAAACTGTTTTTT
V gene: TRBV12-3/TRBV12-4; clone size: -; J gene: TRBJ2-7; D gene: TRBD2; CDR3 protein: CASRTSGAYEQYF; CDR3 DNA: TGTGCCAGTCGTACTAGCGGGGCCTACGAGCAGTACTTC
V gene: TRBV6-5; clone size: -; J gene: TRBJ2-7; D gene: TRBD2; CDR3 protein: CARRTSGRTHYEQYF; CDR3 DNA: TGTGCCAGGAGGACTAGCGGGAGGACCCACTACGAGCAGTACTTC
V gene: TRBV19; clone size: -; J gene: TRBJ1-1; D gene: TRBD1; CDR3 protein: CASNAWDRVNTEAFF; CDR3 DNA: TGTGCCAGTAATGCCTGGGACAGAGTGAACACTGAAGCTTTCTTT
V gene: TRBV2; clone size: -; J gene: TRBJ1-1; D gene: -; CDR3 protein: CASRPVSGVSMNTEAFF; CDR3 DNA: TGTGCCAGCAGACCAGTATCGGGGGTTTCCATGAACACTGAAGCTTTCTTT
V gene: TRBV4-1; clone size: -; J gene: TRBJ2-2; D gene: TRBD1; CDR3 protein: CASSQDRGIGELFF; CDR3 DNA: TGCGCCAGCAGCCAAGACAGGGGGATCGGGGAGCTGTTTTTT
V gene: TRBV18; clone size: -; J gene: TRBJ2-2; D gene: -; CDR3 protein: CASSPEGKGSNTGELFF; CDR3 DNA: TGTGCCAGCTCACCGGAGGGAAAGGGTTCGAACACCGGGGAGCTGTTTTTT
V gene: TRBV28; clone size: once; J gene: TRBJ1-5; D gene: -; CDR3 protein: CASSLQVNSNQPQHF; CDR3 DNA: TGTGCCAGCAGTTTACAGGTCAATAGCAATCAGCCCCAGCATTTT
V gene: TRBV11-3; clone size: -; J gene: TRBJ2-5; D gene: TRBD2; CDR3 protein: CASSLGLAGQETQYF; CDR3 DNA: TGTGCCAGCAGCTTAGGACTAGCGGGCCAAGAGACCCAGTACTTC
V gene: TRBV18; clone size: -; J gene: TRBJ2-7; D gene: TRBD2; CDR3 protein: CASSPLAGAFSYEQYF; CDR3 DNA: TGTGCCAGCTCACCACTAGCGGGGGCCTTCTCCTACGAGCAGTACTTC
V gene: TRBV29-1; clone size: few; J gene: TRBJ1-5; D gene: TRBD1; CDR3 protein: CSVDRQGIDNQPQHF; CDR3 DNA: TGCAGCGTTGATAGACAGGGGATCGACAATCAGCCCCAGCATTTT
V gene: TRBV16; clone size: -; J gene: TRBJ1-5; D gene: TRBD1; CDR3 protein: CASNSQGARNQPQHF; CDR3 DNA: TGTGCCAGCAACTCACAGGGGGCGAGGAATCAGCCCCAGCATTTT
V gene: TRBV12-5; clone size: -; J gene: TRBJ2-7; D gene: TRBD2; CDR3 protein: CASGLGGGSYEQYF; CDR3 DNA: TGTGCTAGTGGTTTGGGCGGGGGGAGCTACGAGCAGTACTTC
V gene: TRBV20-1; clone size: -; J gene: TRBJ1-2; D gene: -; CDR3 protein: CSASDSSNYGYTF; CDR3 DNA: TGCAGTGCTAGTGACAGTTCTAACTATGGCTACACCTTC
V gene: TRBV2; clone size: once; J gene: TRBJ2-1; D gene: -; CDR3 protein: CASQRQGGDEQFF; CDR3 DNA: TGTGCCAGCCAAAGACAGGGAGGCGATGAGCAGTTCTTC
V gene: TRBV10-2; clone size: -; J gene: TRBJ2-5; D gene: -; CDR3 protein: CASRTRGSQETQYF; CDR3 DNA: TGCGCCAGCAGGACCAGGGGATCTCAAGAGACCCAGTACTTC
V gene: TRBV28; clone size: once; J gene: TRBJ1-4; D gene: TRBD1; CDR3 protein: CASSHGTENEKLFF; CDR3 DNA: TGTGCCAGCAGCCACGGGACAGAGAATGAAAAACTGTTTTTT
V gene: TRBV28; clone size: -; J gene: TRBJ2-7; D gene: -; CDR3 protein: CASSLIGGAYEQYF; CDR3 DNA: TGTGCCAGCAGTTTAATAGGGGGAGCCTACGAGCAGTACTTC
V gene: TRBV2; clone size: -; J gene: TRBJ2-7; D gene: -; CDR3 protein: CASGGPSSYEQYF; CDR3 DNA: TGTGCCAGCGGAGGACCTAGCTCCTACGAGCAGTACTTC
V gene: TRBV3-1/TRBV3-2; clone size: -; J gene: TRBJ2-4; D gene: -; CDR3 protein: CASSPSAKNIQYF; CDR3 DNA: TGTGCCAGCAGTCCCTCCGCCAAAAACATTCAGTACTTC
V gene: TRBV19; clone size: once; J gene: TRBJ1-6; D gene: -; CDR3 protein: CASTAGRDNSPLHF; CDR3 DNA: TGTGCCAGTACGGCTGGCAGGGATAATTCACCCCTCCACTTT
V gene: TRBV28; clone size: -; J gene: TRBJ1-4; D gene: -; CDR3 protein: CASRPEAIYYEKLFF; CDR3 DNA: TGTGCCAGCAGACCCGAAGCGATCTACTATGAAAAACTGTTTTTT
V gene: TRBV28; clone size: -; J gene: TRBJ1-1; D gene: TRBD1; CDR3 protein: CASSPTDRGVNTEAFF; CDR3 DNA: TGTGCCAGCAGCCCGACGGACAGGGGAGTGAACACTGAAGCTTTCTTT
V gene: TRBV2; clone size: -; J gene: TRBJ2-3; D gene: -; CDR3 protein: CASSEFWLAKDTQYF; CDR3 DNA: TGTGCCAGCAGTGAATTTTGGCTAGCCAAAGATACGCAGTATTTT
V gene: TRBV28; clone size: -; J gene: TRBJ2-1; D gene: -; CDR3 protein: CASRTAQEINEQFF; CDR3 DNA: TGTGCCAGCCGGACAGCCCAAGAGATCAATGAGCAGTTCTTC
V gene: TRBV27; clone size: -; J gene: TRBJ1-5; D gene: -; CDR3 protein: CASSSQIGSFPQHF; CDR3 DNA: TGTGCCAGCAGTTCTCAGATAGGGAGTTTTCCCCAGCATTTT
V gene: TRBV5-1; clone size: -; J gene: TRBJ2-5; D gene: -; CDR3 protein: CASSSQQGEETQYF; CDR3 DNA: TGCGCCAGCAGCTCTCAGCAGGGTGAAGAGACCCAGTACTTC
V gene: TRBV10-1; clone size: -; J gene: TRBJ1-1; D gene: TRBD1; CDR3 protein: CASSEPTGRTGNTEAFF; CDR3 DNA: TGCGCCAGCAGTGAGCCAACAGGACGGACAGGGAACACTGAAGCTTTCTTT
V gene: TRBV6-2/TRBV6-3; clone size: -; J gene: TRBJ2-5; D gene: -; CDR3 protein: CASSYAVAHNQETQYF; CDR3 DNA: TGTGCCAGCAGTTACGCGGTAGCACATAACCAAGAGACCCAGTACTTC
V gene: TRBV4-1; clone size: -; J gene: TRBJ2-2; D gene: -; CDR3 protein: CASSQEPGNTGELFF; CDR3 DNA: TGCGCCAGCAGCCAAGAACCAGGGAACACCGGGGAGCTGTTTTTT
V gene: TRBV5-1; clone size: -; J gene: TRBJ2-1; D gene: TRBD2; CDR3 protein: CASSLDPSGGTEEQFF; CDR3 DNA: TGCGCCAGCAGCTTGGACCCTAGCGGGGGGACGGAGGAGCAGTTCTTC
V gene: TRBV9; clone size: -; J gene: TRBJ1-4; D gene: -; CDR3 protein: CASSVDEGGDEKLFF; CDR3 DNA: TGTGCCAGCAGCGTAGACGAGGGAGGGGATGAAAAACTGTTTTTT
V gene: TRBV27; clone size: -; J gene: TRBJ2-1; D gene: -; CDR3 protein: CASKVNFYNEQFF; CDR3 DNA: TGTGCCAGCAAAGTAAACTTCTACAATGAGCAGTTCTTC
V gene: TRBV2; clone size: -; J gene: TRBJ2-3; D gene: -; CDR3 protein: CASSDERTGQFLPDTQYF; CDR3 DNA: TGTGCCAGCAGTGATGAAAGAACAGGCCAATTCCTGCCAGATACGCAGTATTTT
V gene: TRBV18; clone size: -; J gene: TRBJ1-1; D gene: -; CDR3 protein: CASSLTGLTEAFF; CDR3 DNA: TGTGCCAGCTCACTCACAGGATTAACTGAAGCTTTCTTT
V gene: TRBV21-1; clone size: few; J gene: TRBJ1-5; D gene: -; CDR3 protein: CASSTQFPPYSNQPQHF; CDR3 DNA: TGTGCCAGCAGCACACAATTCCCCCCTTATAGCAATCAGCCCCAGCATTTT
V gene: TRBV5-1; clone size: -; J gene: TRBJ2-7; D gene: -; CDR3 protein: CASSFQGTGYEQYF; CDR3 DNA: TGCGCCAGCAGCTTTCAGGGGACCGGCTACGAGCAGTACTTC
V gene: TRBV20-1; clone size: -; J gene: TRBJ1-4; D gene: -; CDR3 protein: CSASLPGVTNEKLFF; CDR3 DNA: TGCAGTGCTAGTCTCCCAGGGGTAACTAATGAAAAACTGTTTTTT
V gene: TRBV19; clone size: -; J gene: TRBJ1-4; D gene: TRBD1; CDR3 protein: CASSQQGNNEKLFF; CDR3 DNA: TGTGCCAGTAGTCAACAGGGGAATAATGAAAAACTGTTTTTT
V gene: TRBV18; clone size: -; J gene: TRBJ2-1; D gene: -; CDR3 protein: CASSTGFGELDEQFF; CDR3 DNA: TGTGCCAGCTCAACAGGGTTCGGGGAGTTGGATGAGCAGTTCTTC
V gene: TRBV11-2; clone size: -; J gene: TRBJ1-1; D gene: -; CDR3 protein: CASSLGWAGGTEAFF; CDR3 DNA: TGTGCCAGCAGCTTAGGATGGGCGGGGGGGACTGAAGCTTTCTTT